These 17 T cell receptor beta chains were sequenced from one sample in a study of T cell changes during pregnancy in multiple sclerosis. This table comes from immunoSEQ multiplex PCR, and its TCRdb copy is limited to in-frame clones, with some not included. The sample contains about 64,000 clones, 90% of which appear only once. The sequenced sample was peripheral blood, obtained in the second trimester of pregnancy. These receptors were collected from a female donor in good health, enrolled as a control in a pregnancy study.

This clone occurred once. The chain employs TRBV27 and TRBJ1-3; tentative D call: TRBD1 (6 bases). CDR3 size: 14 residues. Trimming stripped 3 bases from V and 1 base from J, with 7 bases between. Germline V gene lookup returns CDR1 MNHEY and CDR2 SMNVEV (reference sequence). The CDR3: CASSLRGSGNTIYF. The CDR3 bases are TGTGCCAGCAGTTTGAGGGGGTCTGGAAACACCATATATTTT.

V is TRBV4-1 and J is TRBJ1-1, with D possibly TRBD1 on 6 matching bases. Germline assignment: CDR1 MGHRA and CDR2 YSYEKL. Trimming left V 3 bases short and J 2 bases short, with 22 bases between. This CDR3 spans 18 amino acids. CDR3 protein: CASSHLAGTGFPNTEAFF. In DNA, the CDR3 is TGCGCCAGCAGCCACCTCGCAGGCACAGGGTTCCCCAACACTGAAGCTTTCTTT.

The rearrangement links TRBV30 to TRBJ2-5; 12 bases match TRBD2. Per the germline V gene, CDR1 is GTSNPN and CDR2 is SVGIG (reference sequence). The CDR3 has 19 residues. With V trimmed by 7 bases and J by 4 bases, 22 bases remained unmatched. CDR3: CASEGALLAGGPRGETQYF. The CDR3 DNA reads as TGTGCCTCCGAAGGGGCCTTACTAGCGGGGGGCCCGCGGGGAGAGACCCAGTACTTC.

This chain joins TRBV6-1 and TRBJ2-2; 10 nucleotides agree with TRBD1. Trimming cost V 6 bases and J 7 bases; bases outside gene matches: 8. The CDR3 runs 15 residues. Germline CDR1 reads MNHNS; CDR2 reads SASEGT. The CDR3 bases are TGTGCCAGCAGCGAGACAGGGGGCGTTGGCGGGGAGCTGTTTTTT. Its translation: CASSETGGVGGELFF.

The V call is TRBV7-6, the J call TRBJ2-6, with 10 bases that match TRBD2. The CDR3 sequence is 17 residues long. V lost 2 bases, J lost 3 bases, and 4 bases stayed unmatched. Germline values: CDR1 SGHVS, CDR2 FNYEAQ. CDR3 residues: CASSLSGGAVGANVLTF. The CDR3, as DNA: TGTGCCAGCAGCTTAAGCGGGGGGGCCGTTGGGGCCAACGTCCTGACTTTC. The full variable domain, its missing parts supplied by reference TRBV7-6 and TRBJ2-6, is GAGVSQSPRYKVTKRGQDVALRCDPISGHVSLYWYRQALGQGPEFLTYFNYEAQQDKSGLPNDRFSAERPEGSISTLTIQRTEQRDSAMYRCASSLSGGAVGANVLTFGAGSRLTVL.

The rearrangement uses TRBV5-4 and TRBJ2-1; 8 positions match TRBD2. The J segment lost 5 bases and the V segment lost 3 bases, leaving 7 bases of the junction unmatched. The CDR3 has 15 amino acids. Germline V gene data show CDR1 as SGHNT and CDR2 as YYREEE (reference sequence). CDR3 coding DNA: TGTGCCAGCAGCTCCCCCGACGGGGGGGACAATGAGCAGTTCTTC. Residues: CASSSPDGGDNEQFF.

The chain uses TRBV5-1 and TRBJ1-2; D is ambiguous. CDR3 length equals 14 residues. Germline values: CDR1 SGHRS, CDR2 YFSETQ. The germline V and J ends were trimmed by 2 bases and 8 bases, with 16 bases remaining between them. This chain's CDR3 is CASSLLFGPVGYTF. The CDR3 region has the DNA TGCGCCAGCAGCTTATTGTTTGGCCCAGTGGGCTACACCTTC.

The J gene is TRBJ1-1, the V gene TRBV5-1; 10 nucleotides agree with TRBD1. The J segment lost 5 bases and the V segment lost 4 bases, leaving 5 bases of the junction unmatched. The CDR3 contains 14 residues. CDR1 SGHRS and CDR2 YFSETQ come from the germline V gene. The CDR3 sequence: CASSLGQGRTEAFF. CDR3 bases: TGCGCCAGCAGCCTGGGACAGGGGAGGACTGAAGCTTTCTTT.

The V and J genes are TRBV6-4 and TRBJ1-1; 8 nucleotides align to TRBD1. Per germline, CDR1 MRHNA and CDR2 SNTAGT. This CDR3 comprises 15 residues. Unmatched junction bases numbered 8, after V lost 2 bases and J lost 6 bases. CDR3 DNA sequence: TGTGCCAGCAGTGACAATCCAGGGGGCATTTCTGAAGCTTTCTTT. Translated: CASSDNPGGISEAFF.

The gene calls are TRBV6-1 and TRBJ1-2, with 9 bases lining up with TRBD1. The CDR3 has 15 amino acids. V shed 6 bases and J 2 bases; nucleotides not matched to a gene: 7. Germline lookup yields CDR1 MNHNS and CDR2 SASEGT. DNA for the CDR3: TGTGCCAGCAGCACCGGGACAGGGAACAACTATGGCTACACCTTC. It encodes CASSTGTGNNYGYTF.

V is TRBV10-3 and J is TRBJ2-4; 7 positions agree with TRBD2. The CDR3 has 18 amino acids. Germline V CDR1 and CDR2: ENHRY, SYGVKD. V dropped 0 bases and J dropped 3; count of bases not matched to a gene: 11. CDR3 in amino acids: CAISESSGAGVGKNIQYF. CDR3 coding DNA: TGTGCCATCAGTGAGTCCAGTGGGGCGGGAGTCGGCAAAAACATTCAGTACTTC.

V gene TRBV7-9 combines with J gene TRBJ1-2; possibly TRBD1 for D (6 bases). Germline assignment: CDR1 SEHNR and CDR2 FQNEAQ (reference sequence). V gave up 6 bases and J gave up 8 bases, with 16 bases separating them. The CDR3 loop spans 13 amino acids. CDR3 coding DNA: TGTGCCAGCAGGGGGGGGCAGGGGAGCGGCTACACCTTC. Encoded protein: CASRGGQGSGYTF.

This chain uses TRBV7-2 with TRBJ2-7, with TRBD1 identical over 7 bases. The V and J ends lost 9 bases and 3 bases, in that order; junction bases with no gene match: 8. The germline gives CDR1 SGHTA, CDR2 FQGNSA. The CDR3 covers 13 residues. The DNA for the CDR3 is TGTGCCAGTAGGGAAGGGGGCGACTACGAGCAGTACTTC. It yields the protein CASREGGDYEQYF.

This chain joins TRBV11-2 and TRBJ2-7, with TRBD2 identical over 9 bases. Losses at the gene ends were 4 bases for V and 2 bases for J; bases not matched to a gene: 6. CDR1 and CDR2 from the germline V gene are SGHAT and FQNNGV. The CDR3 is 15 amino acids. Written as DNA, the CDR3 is TGTGCCAGCAGCTCAGCGGGAGGCCTTACCTACGAGCAGTACTTC. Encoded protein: CASSSAGGLTYEQYF.

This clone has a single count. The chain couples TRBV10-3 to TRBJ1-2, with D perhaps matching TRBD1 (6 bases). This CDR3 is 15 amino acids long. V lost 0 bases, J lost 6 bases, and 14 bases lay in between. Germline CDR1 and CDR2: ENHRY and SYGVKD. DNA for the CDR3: TGTGCCATCAGTGAGTCGAGACAGGCAGGGAATGGCTACACCTTC. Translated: CAISESRQAGNGYTF.

CDR3 loop: CASGRGYNEQFF. The CDR3 DNA reads as TGCGCCAGCGGGCGGGGGTACAATGAGCAGTTCTTC. The V call is TRBV4-1, the J call TRBJ2-1, with 7 bases fitting TRBD2. CDR1 is MGHRA, CDR2 YSYEKL, per germline. This CDR3 spans 12 amino acids. Losses at the gene ends were 8 bases for V and 4 bases for J; bases not matched to a gene: 2.

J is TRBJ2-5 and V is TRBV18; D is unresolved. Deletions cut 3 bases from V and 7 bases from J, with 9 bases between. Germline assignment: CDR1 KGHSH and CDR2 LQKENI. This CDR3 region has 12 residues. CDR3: CASSPIGGTQYF. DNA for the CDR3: TGTGCCAGCTCACCTATCGGCGGGACCCAGTACTTC.